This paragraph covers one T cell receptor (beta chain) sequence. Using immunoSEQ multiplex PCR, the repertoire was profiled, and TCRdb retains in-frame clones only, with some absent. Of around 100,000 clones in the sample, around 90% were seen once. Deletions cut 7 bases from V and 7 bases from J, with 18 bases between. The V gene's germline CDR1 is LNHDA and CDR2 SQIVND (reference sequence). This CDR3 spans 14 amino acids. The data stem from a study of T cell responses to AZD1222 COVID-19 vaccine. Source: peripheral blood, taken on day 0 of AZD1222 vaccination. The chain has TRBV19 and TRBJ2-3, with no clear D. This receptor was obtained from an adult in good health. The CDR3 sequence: CASNVLGAGHTQYF. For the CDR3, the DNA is TGTGCCAGTAATGTTCTGGGCGCCGGGCATACGCAGTATTTT.